This T cell receptor (beta chain) emerged from a study of blood T cells in healthy people across ages. Study results and limitations: Those diversity estimates obtained from one million T cells were thought to be underestimates. Donor CMV status was unknown, possibly confounding expanded clonotype changes.

The CDR3 has 16 residues. The germline CDR1 and CDR2 sequences are KGHSH and LQKENI. V lost 2 bases and J 5 bases, leaving 18 bases between the germline ends. A J-beta primer mix and a sample-barcoded 5' primer were used in a second PCR of roughly 6 to 11 cycles. Each cDNA molecule, via a template-switch adaptor with 12 random nucleotides, was tagged. Per-sample output comprised a minimum of 2.5 million paired-end reads containing CDR3. TCRdb analysed the 5' RACE reads with MiXCR anew, one entry per CDR3 protein. The data contain approximately 880,000 distinct CDR3 sequences, around 48% of them singletons. With regard to this clonotype: The antigen is not known.

The TCR originated in a young man in good health. The specimen was blood. The genes are TRBV18 and TRBJ1-2, with D possibly being TRBD1 (6 bases). The DNA for the CDR3 is TGTGCCAGCTCACCAACGCTGACAGGTGCGGATTATGGCTACACCTTC. Its translation: CASSPTLTGADYGYTF.